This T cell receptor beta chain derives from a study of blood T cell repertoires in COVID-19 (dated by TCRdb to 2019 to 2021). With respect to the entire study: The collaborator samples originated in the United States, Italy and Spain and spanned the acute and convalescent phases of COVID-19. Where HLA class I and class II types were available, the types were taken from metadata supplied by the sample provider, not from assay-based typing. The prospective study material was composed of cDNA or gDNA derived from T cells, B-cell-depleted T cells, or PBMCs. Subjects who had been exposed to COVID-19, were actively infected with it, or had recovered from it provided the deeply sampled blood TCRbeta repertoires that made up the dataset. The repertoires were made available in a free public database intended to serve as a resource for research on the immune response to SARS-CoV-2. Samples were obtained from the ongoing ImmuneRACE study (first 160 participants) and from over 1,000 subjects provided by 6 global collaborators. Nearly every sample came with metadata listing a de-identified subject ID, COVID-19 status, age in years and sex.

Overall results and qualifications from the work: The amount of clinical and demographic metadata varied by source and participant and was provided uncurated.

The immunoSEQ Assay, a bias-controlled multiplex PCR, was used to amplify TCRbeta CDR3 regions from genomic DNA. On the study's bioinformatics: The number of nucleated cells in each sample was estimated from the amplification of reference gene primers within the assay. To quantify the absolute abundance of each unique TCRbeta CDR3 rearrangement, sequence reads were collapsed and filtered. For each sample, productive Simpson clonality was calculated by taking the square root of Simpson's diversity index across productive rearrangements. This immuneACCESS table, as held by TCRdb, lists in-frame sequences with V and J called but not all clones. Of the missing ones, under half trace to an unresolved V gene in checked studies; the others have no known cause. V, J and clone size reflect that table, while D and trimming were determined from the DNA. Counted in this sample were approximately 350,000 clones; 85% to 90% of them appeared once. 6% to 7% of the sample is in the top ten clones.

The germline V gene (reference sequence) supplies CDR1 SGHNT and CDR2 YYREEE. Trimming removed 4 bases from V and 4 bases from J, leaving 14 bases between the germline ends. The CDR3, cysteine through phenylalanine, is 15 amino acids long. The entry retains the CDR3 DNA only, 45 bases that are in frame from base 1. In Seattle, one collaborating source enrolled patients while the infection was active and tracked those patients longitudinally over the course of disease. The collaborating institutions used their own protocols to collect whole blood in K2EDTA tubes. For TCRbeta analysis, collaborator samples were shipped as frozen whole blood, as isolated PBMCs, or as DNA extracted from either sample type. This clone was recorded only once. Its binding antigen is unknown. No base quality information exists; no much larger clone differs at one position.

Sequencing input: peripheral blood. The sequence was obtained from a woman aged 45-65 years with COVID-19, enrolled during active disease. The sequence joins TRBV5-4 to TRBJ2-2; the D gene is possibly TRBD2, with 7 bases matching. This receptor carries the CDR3 CASSLKGGGTGELFF. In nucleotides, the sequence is TGTGCCAGCAGCCTCAAGGGGGGGGGCACCGGGGAGCTGTTTTTT. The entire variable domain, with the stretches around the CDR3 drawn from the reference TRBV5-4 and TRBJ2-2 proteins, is ETGVTQSPTHLIKTRGQQVTLRCSSQSGHNTVSWYQQALGQGPQFIFQYYREEENGRGNFPPRFSGLQFPNYSSELNVNALELDDSALYLCASSLKGGGTGELFFGEGSRLTVL.